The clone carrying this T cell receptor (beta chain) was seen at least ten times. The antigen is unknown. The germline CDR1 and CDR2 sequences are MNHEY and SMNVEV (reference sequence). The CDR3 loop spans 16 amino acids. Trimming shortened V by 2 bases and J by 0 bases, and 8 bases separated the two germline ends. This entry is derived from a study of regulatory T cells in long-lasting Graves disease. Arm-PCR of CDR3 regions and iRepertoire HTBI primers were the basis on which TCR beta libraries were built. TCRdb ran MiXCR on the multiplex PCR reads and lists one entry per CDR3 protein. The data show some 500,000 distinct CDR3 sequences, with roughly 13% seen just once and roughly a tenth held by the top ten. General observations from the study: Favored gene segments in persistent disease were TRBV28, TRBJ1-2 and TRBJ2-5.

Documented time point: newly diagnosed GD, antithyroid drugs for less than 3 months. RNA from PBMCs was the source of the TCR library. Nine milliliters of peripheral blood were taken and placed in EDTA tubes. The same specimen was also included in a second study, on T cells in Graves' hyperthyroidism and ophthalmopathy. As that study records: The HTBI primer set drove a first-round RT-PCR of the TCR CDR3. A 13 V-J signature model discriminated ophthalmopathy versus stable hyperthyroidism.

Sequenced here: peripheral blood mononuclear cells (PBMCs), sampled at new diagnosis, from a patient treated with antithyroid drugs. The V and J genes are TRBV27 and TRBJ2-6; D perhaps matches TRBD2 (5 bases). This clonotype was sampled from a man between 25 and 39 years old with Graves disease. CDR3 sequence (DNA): TGTGCCAGCAGTTTAGAGGGATCCTCTGGGGCCAACGTCCTGACTTTC. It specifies CASSLEGSSGANVLTF.